The 22 T cell receptor beta chains given below trace back to one sample, sequenced in a study of T cell repertoires in cytomegalovirus infection. One entry per CDR3 protein, called by TCRdb with MiXCR from the reads. Seen here are under 350,000 distinct CDR3 sequences, about 20% observed once, and the top ten hold approximately 19%. No antigen has been identified for these receptors. Sequencing used cultured PBMCs, obtained from culture after CMV antigen stimulation. These receptors all stem from a human donor in good health (CMV status not recorded). Some clones in this sample may be carry-over from other donors' samples.

This clonotype was counted at least ten times. The chain joins TRBV7-6 to TRBJ1-5; D is possibly TRBD1 (5 bases). The CDR3 loop spans 14 amino acids. Per the germline V gene, CDR1 is SGHVS and CDR2 is FNYEAQ. V was shortened by 4 bases and J by 6 bases, with 13 bases between the two germline ends. CDR3 DNA: TGTGCCAGCAGCTCTGAGGGGCGCGCTCAGCCCCAGCATTTT. Amino acids: CASSSEGRAQPQHF.

This chain links TRBV6-2 or TRBV6-3 with TRBJ1-5; D unresolved. Trimming shortened V by 4 bases and J by 4 bases, and 11 bases separated the two germline ends. The V gene's germline CDR1 is MNHEY and CDR2 SVGEGT. The CDR3 consists of 14 residues. CDR3: CASSLSSHNQPQHF. Here the CDR3 DNA reads TGTGCCAGCAGTTTATCCTCCCATAATCAGCCCCAGCATTTT.

The chain employs TRBV27 and TRBJ1-2, with 8 bases lining up with TRBD1. This CDR3 spans 15 amino acids. Germline CDR1 and CDR2: MNHEY and SMNVEV (reference sequence). V dropped 3 bases and J dropped 8; count of bases not matched to a gene: 11. As DNA, the CDR3 is TGTGCCAGCAGTTTTTCGCCAGGGGGCTCCTTAGGCTACACCTTC. It specifies CASSFSPGGSLGYTF.

The chain is built from TRBV9 and TRBJ2-7, with a possible D match to TRBD1 (6 bases). This CDR3 spans 12 amino acids. Germline V lookup: CDR1 SGDLS, CDR2 YYNGEE. V was shortened by 2 bases and J by 5 bases, with 8 bases between the two germline ends. The CDR3 spells CASSVRGDEQYF. CDR3 DNA sequence: TGTGCCAGCAGCGTCAGGGGTGACGAGCAGTACTTC.

CDR3: CATSDWSGSYNEQFF. In DNA, the CDR3 is TGTGCCACCAGTGATTGGAGCGGCTCCTACAATGAGCAGTTCTTC. V and J are TRBV24-1 and TRBJ2-1, with D tentatively TRBD2 (5 bases). Trimming took off 2 bases at V and 0 bases at J, with 7 bases between the two ends. Germline V gives CDR1 KGHDR, CDR2 SFDVKD. CDR3 length: 15 amino acids.

The CDR3 is CASSGGTGGGYEQYF. The CDR3 DNA reads as TGTGCCAGCAGCGGCGGGACAGGAGGAGGCTACGAGCAGTACTTC. The chain links TRBV9 to TRBJ2-7, with 8 bases lining up with TRBD1. The CDR3 runs 15 residues. The junction had 8 bases not matched to a gene; V was cut back by 3 bases and J by 3 bases. CDR1 and CDR2 (germline): SGDLS, YYNGEE.

This clonotype was detected only a few times. This chain joins TRBV19 and TRBJ1-5; D unresolved. Germline CDR1 and CDR2: LNHDA and SQIVND (reference sequence). This CDR3 is built from 16 residues. Trimming took 4 bases from V and 3 from J, leaving 16 bases between them. This CDR3 is CASSTPRSLPNQPQHF. For the CDR3, the DNA is TGTGCCAGTAGTACTCCCAGGTCCCTTCCCAATCAGCCCCAGCATTTT. Variable domain in full (rest from reference TRBV19 and TRBJ1-5): DGGITQSPKYLFRKEGQNVTLSCEQNLNHDAMYWYRQDPGQGLRLIYYSQIVNDFQKGDIAEGYSVSREKKESFPLTVTSAQKNPTAFYLCASSTPRSLPNQPQHFGDGTRLSIL.

This clonotype showed up just a few times. The chain uses TRBV12-3 or TRBV12-4 and TRBJ1-5, with 9 bases aligning to TRBD1. The CDR3 spans 15 residues. Trimming cost V 3 bases and J 4 bases; bases outside gene matches: 4. Written as DNA, the CDR3 is TGTGCCAGCAGTTTTAGGACAGGGGTGAATCAGCCCCAGCATTTT. The encoded protein is CASSFRTGVNQPQHF.

The genes are TRBV6-5 and TRBJ2-1; TRBD2 matches 9 bases. This CDR3 spans 15 amino acids. Per germline, CDR1 MNHEY and CDR2 SVGAGI. J lost 6 bases, V lost 7 bases, and 10 bases had no gene match. Here the CDR3 reads CASIAGEGVANEQFF. For the CDR3, the DNA is TGTGCCAGCATAGCGGGAGAGGGGGTCGCCAATGAGCAGTTCTTC.

This clonotype was observed at least ten times. The V and J genes are TRBV7-2 and TRBJ2-6; 10 nucleotides agree with TRBD1. CDR1 is SGHTA, CDR2 FQGNSA, per germline. The CDR3 extends over 16 amino acids. The V segment lost 5 bases and the J segment 0 bases; nucleotides outside the gene matches: 1. The CDR3 DNA reads TGTGCCAGCAGCCGACAGGGGGCCTCTGGGGCCAACGTCCTGACTTTC. Translated: CASSRQGASGANVLTF.

A few counts support this clonotype. The chain combines TRBV30 with TRBJ1-4; 8 nucleotides line up with TRBD1. With 0 bases clipped from V and 7 bases from J, the junction kept 10 bases outside the gene matches. The germline gives CDR1 GTSNPN, CDR2 SVGIG (reference sequence). The CDR3 loop spans 16 amino acids. The CDR3 spells CAWSVVRGRGVEKLFF. CDR3 in DNA: TGTGCCTGGAGTGTCGTCAGGGGGCGTGGGGTTGAAAAACTGTTTTTT.

This clonotype showed up many times. The J gene is TRBJ1-6, the V gene TRBV9; D unclear. V lost 2 bases, J lost 5 bases, and 8 bases lay in between. The CDR3 loop spans 14 amino acids. In germline, CDR1 is SGDLS, CDR2 YYNGEE. As DNA, the CDR3 is TGTGCCAGCAGCGTCGGACTGGATAATTCACCCCTCCACTTT. Translating gives CASSVGLDNSPLHF.

This clonotype was counted at least ten times. The CDR3 spells CASSLRAGNTGELFF. In DNA, the CDR3 is TGTGCCAGCAGCTTAAGGGCGGGGAACACCGGGGAGCTGTTTTTT. This chain uses TRBV7-2 with TRBJ2-2; D might be TRBD2 (5 bases). Looked up from germline, CDR1 is SGHTA and CDR2 is FQGNSA. CDR3 size: 15 residues. V lost 2 bases and J lost 1, with 8 bases in between.

This clonotype has only a few counts. The J gene is TRBJ2-6, the V gene TRBV6-2 or TRBV6-3, with no clear D. In germline, CDR1 is MNHEY, CDR2 SVGEGT. V lost 9 bases and J lost 3, with 15 bases in between. This CDR3 has 15 amino acids. CDR3 loop: CASSRWGSGANVLTF. Written as DNA, the CDR3 is TGTGCCAGTTCCCGGTGGGGTAGTGGGGCCAACGTCCTGACTTTC.

J is TRBJ2-4 and V is TRBV27; no clear D. The CDR3 is made up of 14 amino acids. Trimming shortened V by 6 bases and J by 3 bases, and 12 bases separated the two germline ends. In germline, CDR1 is MNHEY, CDR2 SMNVEV (reference sequence). The CDR3 sequence is CASSARGNKNIQYF. CDR3 nucleotides: TGTGCCAGCAGCGCCCGCGGAAACAAAAACATTCAGTACTTC.

The J gene is TRBJ2-4, the V gene TRBV28; the match to TRBD2 covers 7 bases. CDR3 length: 15 amino acids. Germline V gene lookup returns CDR1 MDHEN and CDR2 SYDVKM. The V segment lost 2 bases and the J segment 6 bases; nucleotides outside the gene matches: 7. CDR3 loop: CASSLPQSGGNIQYF. CDR3 nucleotide sequence: TGTGCCAGCAGTTTACCGCAGTCGGGGGGAAACATTCAGTACTTC.

This clonotype was seen more than once but under ten times. This chain connects TRBV19 to TRBJ1-2; 8 nucleotides align to TRBD1. Germline V gene lookup returns CDR1 LNHDA and CDR2 SQIVND (reference sequence). The CDR3 contains 14 residues. With V trimmed by 7 bases and J by 4 bases, 8 bases remained unmatched. The CDR3 region has the DNA TGTGCCAGTATCCGGACAGGGATAGGCTATGGCTACACCTTC. Protein product: CASIRTGIGYGYTF.

The CDR3 DNA reads TGCGCCAGCAGCCAAGAGGATGGGTACTATGGCTACACCTTC. Its protein is CASSQEDGYYGYTF. The chain recombines TRBV4-1 with TRBJ1-2; the D is unclear. The CDR3 length is 14 residues. CDR1 is MGHRA, CDR2 YSYEKL, per germline. Trimming pared 0 bases from V and 3 bases from J, leaving 8 bases between.

This chain joins TRBV6-2 or TRBV6-3 and TRBJ2-2; 7 bases are a match to TRBD2. V lost 11 bases to trimming and J lost 1 base; unmatched junction nucleotides: 10. Germline-derived CDR1 and CDR2 are MNHEY and SVGEGT. The CDR3 spans 15 residues. CDR3 sequence: CAAEGAGMNTGELFF. The CDR3 region has the DNA TGTGCCGCAGAGGGAGCGGGAATGAACACCGGGGAGCTGTTTTTT.

The chain couples TRBV7-9 to TRBJ1-1; 7 nucleotides line up with TRBD1. CDR1 and CDR2 (germline): SEHNR, FQNEAQ (reference sequence). The CDR3 length is 16 residues. Trimming took 2 bases from V and 0 from J; bases not matched to a gene: 6. The CDR3 coding sequence is TGTGCCAGCAGCTTAACGGGACAGTACATGAACACTGAAGCTTTCTTT. Protein sequence: CASSLTGQYMNTEAFF.

The CDR3 region is CASSQSGKSYEQYV. CDR3 coding DNA: TGCGCCAGCAGTCAATCGGGCAAGTCCTACGAGCAGTACGTC. The chain is built from TRBV23-1 and TRBJ2-7; D call uncertain. TRBV23-1 is placed among ORFs of uncertain function. Trimming cost V 0 bases and J 1 base, with 7 bases left between them. The CDR3 has 14 amino acids.

This clonotype was recorded many times. This chain joins TRBV7-3 and TRBJ2-3; 7 positions match TRBD2. Trimming at V came to 4 bases and at J to 4 bases, leaving 5 bases not matched to a gene. From germline, CDR1 is SGHTA and CDR2 FQGTGA. The CDR3 extends over 14 amino acids. For the CDR3, the DNA is TGTGCCAGCAGCTATGGCGGGAGTGCAGATACGCAGTATTTT. The encoded protein is CASSYGGSADTQYF.